Following are 3 T cell receptor beta chains from one sample sequenced in a study of identifying expanded T cells in peripheral blood. Data came from immunoSEQ multiplex PCR; TCRdb stores just in-frame clones and leaves some out. The sample shows 50,000 to 75,000 clones, over 75% of them seen only once. The sample was blood. Receptor source: a person aged 18 to 70 in good health.

This clone was seen more than once but under ten times. This chain uses TRBV6-1 with TRBJ1-5; D remains ambiguous. Trimming shortened V by 8 bases and J by 4 bases, and 15 bases separated the two germline ends. The CDR3 runs to 14 residues. Looked up from germline, CDR1 is MNHNS and CDR2 is SASEGT. CDR3 nucleotide sequence: TGTGCCAGCCAGGTAGTGGTTGATAATCAGCCCCAGCATTTT. Protein: CASQVVVDNQPQHF.

This clone was counted many times. This chain links TRBV7-5 with TRBJ2-1; the D call in the table, TRBD2, was not verified against the DNA. TRBV7-5 is marked as a pseudogene. The CDR3 loop spans 18 amino acids. This CDR3 is CVRSLGSGGDSAYNEQFF. CDR3 coding DNA: TGTGTCAGAAGCTTAGGTAGCGGGGGGGACTCCGCCTACAATGAGCAGTTCTTC.

J is TRBJ2-7 and V is TRBV5-1, with D hard to call. V lost 4 bases and J lost 7, with 21 bases in between. The CDR3 contains 15 residues. Germline V gives CDR1 SGHRS, CDR2 YFSETQ. The CDR3 bases are TGCGCCAGCAGCGCGACCAGTCGGTCGCTGGGGGAGCAGTACTTC. Amino acid sequence: CASSATSRSLGEQYF. Combining the CDR3 with reference TRBV5-1 and TRBJ2-7 gives the whole variable domain KAGVTQTPRYLIKTRGQQVTLSCSPISGHRSVSWYQQTPGQGLQFLFEYFSETQRNKGNFPGRFSGRQFSNSRSEMNVSTLELGDSALYLCASSATSRSLGEQYFGPGTRLTVT.